This T cell receptor (beta chain) was profiled in a study of regulatory T cells in long-lasting Graves disease. TCR beta libraries were built with iRepertoire HTBI primers and Arm-PCR of CDR3 regions. TCRdb processed the multiplex PCR reads anew with MiXCR; each CDR3 protein has one entry. The sample has a few hundred thousand distinct CDR3 sequences; about 10% are singletons. Time point: newly diagnosed GD, antithyroid drugs for less than 3 months. PBMCs provided the RNA from which the TCR library was made. At least ten counts were recorded for this clonotype. This sample was shared with a second study, whose subject was T cells in Graves' hyperthyroidism and ophthalmopathy.

The sample in question was peripheral blood mononuclear cells (PBMCs), obtained at new diagnosis, from a patient treated with antithyroid drugs. This receptor was identified in a woman aged 18 to 35 with Graves disease.

The CDR3 sequence is CASSSLGTEGPAGGYTF. CDR3 in DNA: TGTGCCAGCAGTTCCCTGGGGACAGAAGGGCCGGCGGGTGGCTACACCTTC. The genes are TRBV11-2 and TRBJ1-2, with 7 nucleotides matching TRBD1. The CDR3 is made up of 17 amino acids. The V and J ends lost 6 bases and 7 bases, in that order; junction bases with no gene match: 20. The germline gives CDR1 SGHAT, CDR2 FQNNGV.